This is a list of T cell receptor beta chains from one sample in a study of beta chain features in type 1 diabetes. Profiled with immunoSEQ multiplex PCR; TCRdb holds only in-frame clones, not every one. Of roughly 450,000 clones listed, over 11% are singletons. The sample was naive CD4+ T cells from blood. The receptor source for this set is a man aged 25 to 40 in good health. Each CDR3 is given with its conserved first and last residue. A D gene is named only where the DNA matches it firmly. Not all rows give a size; the values are once, few, many and, for expanded clones, a class.

len: 13; j_gene: TRBJ1-5; abundance: NA; d_gene: NA; v_gene: TRBV15; CDR3nt: TGTGCCACCAGCAGAGTGGGGGCTCAGCCCCAGCATTTT; CDR3aa: CATSRVGAQPQHF
len: 15; j_gene: TRBJ1-2; abundance: NA; d_gene: NA; v_gene: TRBV9; CDR3nt: TGTGCCAGCAGCGTAGAAGATCGGATTAACTATGGCTACACCTTC; CDR3aa: CASSVEDRINYGYTF
len: 16; j_gene: TRBJ2-7; abundance: NA; d_gene: NA; v_gene: TRBV7-2; CDR3nt: TGTGCCAGCAGCCTTGGACGGAGCCCAAGGACCTACGAGCAGTACTTC; CDR3aa: CASSLGRSPRTYEQYF
len: 13; j_gene: TRBJ2-3; abundance: NA; d_gene: NA; v_gene: TRBV27; CDR3nt: TGTGCCAGCAGGCCACTAGTGGAGGTTACGCAGTATTTT; CDR3aa: CASRPLVEVTQYF
len: 13; j_gene: TRBJ1-6; abundance: NA; d_gene: NA; v_gene: TRBV6-5; CDR3nt: TGTGCCAGCAGTTACTCGGCCCTATCACCCCTCCACTTT; CDR3aa: CASSYSALSPLHF
len: 13; j_gene: TRBJ2-7; abundance: NA; d_gene: NA; v_gene: TRBV7-2; CDR3nt: TGTGCCAGCAGCCCCCAGGGGGGCTACGAGCAGTACTTC; CDR3aa: CASSPQGGYEQYF
len: 13; j_gene: TRBJ2-5; abundance: few; d_gene: TRBD2; v_gene: TRBV7-2; CDR3nt: TGTGCCAGCACCCACGGGGGGTCGGAGACCCAGTACTTC; CDR3aa: CASTHGGSETQYF
len: 15; j_gene: TRBJ2-1; abundance: few; d_gene: TRBD2; v_gene: TRBV11-2; CDR3nt: TGTGCCAGCAGCTCGATAGCGGGGCAATACAATGAGCAGTTCTTC; CDR3aa: CASSSIAGQYNEQFF
len: 15; j_gene: TRBJ2-5; abundance: NA; d_gene: TRBD1; v_gene: TRBV2; CDR3nt: TGTGCCAGCACCTCGACAGGGGGCCGGTTGGAGACCCAGTACTTC; CDR3aa: CASTSTGGRLETQYF
len: 17; j_gene: TRBJ1-3; abundance: NA; d_gene: NA; v_gene: TRBV30; CDR3nt: TGTGCCTGGAGTGTACGAATGTCAGGGTGGTCTGGAAACACCATATATTTT; CDR3aa: CAWSVRMSGWSGNTIYF
len: 13; j_gene: TRBJ1-2; abundance: NA; d_gene: NA; v_gene: TRBV4-3; CDR3nt: TGCGCCAGCAGCCAAGCTACACAGTATGGCTACACCTTC; CDR3aa: CASSQATQYGYTF
len: 17; j_gene: TRBJ2-3; abundance: few; d_gene: TRBD1; v_gene: TRBV5-1; CDR3nt: TGCGCCAGCAGCCACAAGGGGACAGGGGGCCTTCGGGATACGCAGTATTTT; CDR3aa: CASSHKGTGGLRDTQYF
len: 12; j_gene: TRBJ1-5; abundance: few; d_gene: NA; v_gene: TRBV10-3; CDR3nt: TGTGCCAGCTCAGGGGACGATCAGCCCCAGCATTTT; CDR3aa: CASSGDDQPQHF
len: 12; j_gene: TRBJ2-1; abundance: NA; d_gene: NA; v_gene: TRBV9; CDR3nt: TGTGCCAGCAGCTCCACCCCGACGGAGCAGTTCTTC; CDR3aa: CASSSTPTEQFF
len: 13; j_gene: TRBJ2-3; abundance: NA; d_gene: NA; v_gene: TRBV30; CDR3nt: TGTGCCTGGAGTGTAGGGGGGCGAGATACGCAGTATTTT; CDR3aa: CAWSVGGRDTQYF
len: 14; j_gene: TRBJ2-2; abundance: few; d_gene: NA; v_gene: TRBV5-1; CDR3nt: TGCGCCAGCAGCTTGAGGTCGGATACCGGGGAGCTGTTTTTT; CDR3aa: CASSLRSDTGELFF
len: 13; j_gene: TRBJ2-3; abundance: few; d_gene: NA; v_gene: TRBV6-1; CDR3nt: TGTGCCAGCATAGCCGGGACAACGAATACGCAGTATTTT; CDR3aa: CASIAGTTNTQYF
len: 16; j_gene: TRBJ2-2; abundance: few; d_gene: TRBD1; v_gene: TRBV7-9; CDR3nt: TGTGCCAGCAGTTATCCGGGACAGGGGATCACCGGGGAGCTGTTTTTT; CDR3aa: CASSYPGQGITGELFF
len: 13; j_gene: TRBJ1-2; abundance: few; d_gene: NA; v_gene: TRBV5-1; CDR3nt: TGCGCCAGCAGCCTGACAGAGAGTTATGGCTACACCTTC; CDR3aa: CASSLTESYGYTF
len: 13; j_gene: TRBJ2-5; abundance: few; d_gene: NA; v_gene: TRBV18; CDR3nt: TGTGCCAGCTCACCATTAGAGCGTGGGACCCAGTACTTC; CDR3aa: CASSPLERGTQYF
len: 16; j_gene: TRBJ2-3; abundance: NA; d_gene: NA; v_gene: TRBV21-1; CDR3nt: TGTGCCAGCAGCAAAGAGTCGTGCGCTGGCACAGATACGCAGTATTTT; CDR3aa: CASSKESCAGTDTQYF
len: 12; j_gene: TRBJ2-1; abundance: few; d_gene: NA; v_gene: TRBV6-5; CDR3nt: TGTGCCAGCAGTTTCCCCTTCGGTGAGCAGTTCTTC; CDR3aa: CASSFPFGEQFF
len: 14; j_gene: TRBJ2-6; abundance: many; d_gene: NA; v_gene: TRBV7-9; CDR3nt: TGTGCCAGCAGCGAGGGACCCCCTCACAACGTCCTGACTTTC; CDR3aa: CASSEGPPHNVLTF
len: 14; j_gene: TRBJ2-6; abundance: few; d_gene: NA; v_gene: TRBV29-1; CDR3nt: TGCAGCGTTGGGGCAGCCTCTGGGGCCAACGTCCTGACTTTC; CDR3aa: CSVGAASGANVLTF
len: 12; j_gene: TRBJ1-1; abundance: few; d_gene: NA; v_gene: TRBV7-9; CDR3nt: TGTGCCAGCTCCGTTCGGGTCACTGAAGCTTTCTTT; CDR3aa: CASSVRVTEAFF
len: 15; j_gene: TRBJ2-5; abundance: NA; d_gene: NA; v_gene: TRBV9; CDR3nt: TGTGCCAGCAGCCCCCGGACATACGGACGGGAGACCCAGTACTTC; CDR3aa: CASSPRTYGRETQYF
len: 20; j_gene: TRBJ2-3; abundance: few; d_gene: TRBD2; v_gene: TRBV7-6; CDR3nt: TGTGCCAGCAGCTTAGAGCCTCCCTCACTAGCGGGGGCCCGCACAGATACGCAGTATTTT; CDR3aa: CASSLEPPSLAGARTDTQYF
len: 14; j_gene: TRBJ2-5; abundance: few; d_gene: NA; v_gene: TRBV11-2; CDR3nt: TGTGCCAGCAGCTTATTGAAGGGAAAAGAGACCCAGTACTTC; CDR3aa: CASSLLKGKETQYF
len: 14; j_gene: TRBJ2-1; abundance: few; d_gene: TRBD2; v_gene: TRBV18; CDR3nt: TGTGCCAGCTCACCACCGGGACTAGCGGGAGCGGTGTTCTTC; CDR3aa: CASSPPGLAGAVFF
len: 14; j_gene: TRBJ2-5; abundance: NA; d_gene: NA; v_gene: TRBV11-3; CDR3nt: TGTGCCAGCAGCCCTTATAGGGACCAAGAGACCCAGTACTTC; CDR3aa: CASSPYRDQETQYF
len: 12; j_gene: TRBJ1-2; abundance: NA; d_gene: NA; v_gene: TRBV18; CDR3nt: TGTGCCAGCTCACCGACGGATCATGGCTACACCTTC; CDR3aa: CASSPTDHGYTF
len: 11; j_gene: TRBJ2-4; abundance: few; d_gene: NA; v_gene: TRBV19; CDR3nt: TGTGCCAGTATGGAAGGAAACATTCAGTACTTC; CDR3aa: CASMEGNIQYF
len: 13; j_gene: TRBJ2-3; abundance: few; d_gene: NA; v_gene: TRBV19; CDR3nt: TGTGCCAGTAGAAGCAGAAGCACAGATACGCAGTATTTT; CDR3aa: CASRSRSTDTQYF
len: 17; j_gene: TRBJ2-3; abundance: NA; d_gene: TRBD2; v_gene: TRBV7-6; CDR3nt: TGTGCCAGCAGCTTAGCGAATACGGGGGGGCAGAGAGATACGCAGTATTTT; CDR3aa: CASSLANTGGQRDTQYF
len: 14; j_gene: TRBJ1-6; abundance: NA; d_gene: NA; v_gene: TRBV15; CDR3nt: TGTGCCACCAGCAGTTCTACTTGGGGTTCACCCCTCCACTTT; CDR3aa: CATSSSTWGSPLHF
len: 13; j_gene: TRBJ2-2; abundance: few; d_gene: NA; v_gene: TRBV30; CDR3nt: TGTGCCTGGAGTGTAGTGGGCGCCGGGGAGCTGTTTTTT; CDR3aa: CAWSVVGAGELFF